The source of this T cell receptor (beta chain) is a study of T cells after yellow fever vaccination. The CDR3 extends over 14 amino acids. The V end lost 6 bases, the J end lost 6 bases, and 19 bases lay between the germline ends. The germline CDR1 and CDR2 sequences are DFQATT and SNEGSKA (reference sequence). Each CDR3 protein gets one entry after TCRdb re-called the 5' RACE reads with MiXCR. The repertoire includes about 260,000 distinct CDR3 sequences, around 5.3% of them detected once, and around 3.5% sits in the top ten. This clonotype was observed many times. This receptor was obtained from a man younger than 35 who received the YFV17D yellow fever vaccine. The source was CD4+ T cells sorted from PBMCs, collected on the day of the yellow fever booster vaccination. The V gene is TRBV20-1, the J gene TRBJ2-3; D possibly corresponds to TRBD2 (5 bases). DNA for the CDR3: TGCAGTGCAGAGCTAAGAGGGCGTCGGGATACGCAGTATTTT. It specifies CSAELRGRRDTQYF.